This T cell receptor (beta chain) was found in a study of blood T cell repertoires in COVID-19. The CDR3 spans 16 residues. Germline loops: CDR1 SGHVS, CDR2 FNYEAQ. V dropped 2 bases and J dropped 0 bases, with 13 bases sitting between them. TCRdb's table, derived via immunoSEQ multiplex PCR, lists solely in-frame clones and lacks some. The repertoire includes around 150,000 clones, approximately 80% of them detected once, and about 7.7% sits in the top ten. The material sequenced was peripheral blood. This sequence was found in a woman between 40 and 55 years old with COVID-19, enrolled during active disease. V and J are TRBV7-6 and TRBJ1-1; a possible D gene is TRBD1 (6 bases). The DNA for the CDR3 is TGTGCCAGCAGCTTACCCTTACAGGGTATGAACACTGAAGCTTTCTTT. As protein: CASSLPLQGMNTEAFF.